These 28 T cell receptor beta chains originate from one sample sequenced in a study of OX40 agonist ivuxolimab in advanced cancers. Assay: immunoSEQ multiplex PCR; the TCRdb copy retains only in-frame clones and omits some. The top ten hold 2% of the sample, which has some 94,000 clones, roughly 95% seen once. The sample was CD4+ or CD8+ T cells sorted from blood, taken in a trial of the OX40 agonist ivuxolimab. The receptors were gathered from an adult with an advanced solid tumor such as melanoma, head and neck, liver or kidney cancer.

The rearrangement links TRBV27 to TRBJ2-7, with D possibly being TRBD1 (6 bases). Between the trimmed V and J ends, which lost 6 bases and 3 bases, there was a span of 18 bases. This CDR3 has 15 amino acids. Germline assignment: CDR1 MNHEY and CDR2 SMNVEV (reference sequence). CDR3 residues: CASSLRDNQFYEQYF. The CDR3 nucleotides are TGTGCCAGCAGCTTACGGGACAACCAATTCTACGAGCAGTACTTC.

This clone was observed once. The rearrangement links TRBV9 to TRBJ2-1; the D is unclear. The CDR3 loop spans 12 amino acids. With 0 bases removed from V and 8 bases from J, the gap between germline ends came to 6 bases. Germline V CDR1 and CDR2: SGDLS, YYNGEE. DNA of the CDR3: TGTGCCAGCAGCGTAGGAAGCCATGAGCAGTTCTTC. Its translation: CASSVGSHEQFF.

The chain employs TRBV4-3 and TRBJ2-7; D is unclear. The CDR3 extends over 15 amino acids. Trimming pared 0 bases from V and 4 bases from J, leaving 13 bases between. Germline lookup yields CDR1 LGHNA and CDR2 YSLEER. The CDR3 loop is CASSQDIDQAYEQYF. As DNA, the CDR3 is TGCGCCAGCAGCCAAGATATCGACCAGGCATACGAGCAGTACTTC.

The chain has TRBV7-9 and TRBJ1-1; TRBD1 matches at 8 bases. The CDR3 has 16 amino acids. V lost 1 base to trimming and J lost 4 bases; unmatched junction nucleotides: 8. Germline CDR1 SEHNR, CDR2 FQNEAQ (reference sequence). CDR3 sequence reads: CASSLGGGQGATEAFF. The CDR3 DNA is TGTGCCAGCAGCTTAGGTGGGGGGCAGGGGGCCACTGAAGCTTTCTTT.

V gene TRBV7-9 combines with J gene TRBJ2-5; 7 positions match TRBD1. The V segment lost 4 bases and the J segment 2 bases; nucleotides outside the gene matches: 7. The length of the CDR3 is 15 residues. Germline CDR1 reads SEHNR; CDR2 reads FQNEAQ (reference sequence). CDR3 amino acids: CASSSPTGEQETQYF. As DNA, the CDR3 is TGTGCCAGCAGCTCCCCAACAGGGGAACAAGAGACCCAGTACTTC.

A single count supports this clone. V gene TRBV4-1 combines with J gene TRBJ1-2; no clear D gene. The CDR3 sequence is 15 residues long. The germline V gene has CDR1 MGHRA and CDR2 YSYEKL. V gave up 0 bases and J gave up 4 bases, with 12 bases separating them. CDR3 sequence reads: CASSQDVGDTYGYTF. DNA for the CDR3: TGCGCCAGCAGCCAAGATGTGGGCGACACCTATGGCTACACCTTC.

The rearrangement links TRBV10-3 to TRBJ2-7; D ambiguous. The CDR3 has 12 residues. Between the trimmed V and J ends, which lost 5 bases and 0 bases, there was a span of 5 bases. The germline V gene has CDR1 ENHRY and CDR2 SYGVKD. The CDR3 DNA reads TGTGCCATCAGTACAAGCTCCTACGAGCAGTACTTC. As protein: CAISTSSYEQYF.

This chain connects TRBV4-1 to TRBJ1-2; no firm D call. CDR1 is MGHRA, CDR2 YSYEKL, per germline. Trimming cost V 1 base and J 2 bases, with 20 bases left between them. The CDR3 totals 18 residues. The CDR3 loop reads CASSQVHTDTPANYGYTF. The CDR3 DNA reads TGCGCCAGCAGCCAAGTTCATACAGACACTCCCGCCAACTATGGCTACACCTTC.

The CDR3 region has the DNA TGTGCCAGCAGTCCCCTAGCGGGAGGGCCCGGTGAGCAGTTCTTC. Translation gives CASSPLAGGPGEQFF. V is TRBV6-5 and J is TRBJ2-1; 12 positions match TRBD2. This CDR3 has 15 amino acids. Germline CDR1 and CDR2: MNHEY and SVGAGI. V trimming: 5 bases; J trimming: 9 bases; junction bases outside the gene matches: 8.

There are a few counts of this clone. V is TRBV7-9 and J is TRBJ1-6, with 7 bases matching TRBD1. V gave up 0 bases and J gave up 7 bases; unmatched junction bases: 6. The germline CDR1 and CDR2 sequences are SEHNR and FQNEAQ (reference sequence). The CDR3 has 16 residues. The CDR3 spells CASSLATGTANSPLHF. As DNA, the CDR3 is TGTGCCAGCAGCTTAGCGACCGGGACAGCGAATTCACCCCTCCACTTT.

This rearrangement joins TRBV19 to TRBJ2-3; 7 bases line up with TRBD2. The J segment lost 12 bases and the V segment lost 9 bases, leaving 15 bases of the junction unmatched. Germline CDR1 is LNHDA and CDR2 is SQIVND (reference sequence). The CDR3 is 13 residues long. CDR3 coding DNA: TGTGCCAGCAGCATCACCGGGCTAGCGGCCCAGTATTTT. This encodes CASSITGLAAQYF.

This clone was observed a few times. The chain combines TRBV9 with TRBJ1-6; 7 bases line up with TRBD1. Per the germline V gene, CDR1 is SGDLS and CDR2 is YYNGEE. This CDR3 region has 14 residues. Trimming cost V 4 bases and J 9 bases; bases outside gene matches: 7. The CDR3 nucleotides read TGTGCCAGCAGCTCAGGGGGAGGGATTTCACCCCTCCACTTT. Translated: CASSSGGGISPLHF.

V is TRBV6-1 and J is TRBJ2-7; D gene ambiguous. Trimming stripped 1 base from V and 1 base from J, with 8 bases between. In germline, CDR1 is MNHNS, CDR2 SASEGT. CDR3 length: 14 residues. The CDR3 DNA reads TGTGCCAGCAGTGAAGTGGGGTTTTCCTACGAGCAGTACTTC. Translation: CASSEVGFSYEQYF.

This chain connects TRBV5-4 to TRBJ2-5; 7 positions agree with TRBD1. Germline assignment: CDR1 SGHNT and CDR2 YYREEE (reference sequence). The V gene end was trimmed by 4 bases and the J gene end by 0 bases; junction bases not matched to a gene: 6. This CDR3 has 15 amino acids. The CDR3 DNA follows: TGTGCCAGCAGCCAGGTCCAGGGGGACCAAGAGACCCAGTACTTC. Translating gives CASSQVQGDQETQYF.

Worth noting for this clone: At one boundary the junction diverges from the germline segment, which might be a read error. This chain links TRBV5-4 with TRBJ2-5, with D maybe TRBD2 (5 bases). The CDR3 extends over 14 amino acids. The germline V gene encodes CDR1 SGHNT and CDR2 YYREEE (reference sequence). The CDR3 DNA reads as TGTGCCAGCAGCGCCGGGAACCAACAAGGGACCCAGTACTTC. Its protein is CASSAGNQQGTQYF. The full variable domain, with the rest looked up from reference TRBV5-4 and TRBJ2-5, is ETGVTQSPTHLIKTRGQQVTLRCSSQSGHNTVSWYQQALGQGPQFIFQYYREEENGRGNFPPRFSGLQFPNYSSELNVNALELDDSALYLCASSAGNQQGTQYFGPGTRLLVL.

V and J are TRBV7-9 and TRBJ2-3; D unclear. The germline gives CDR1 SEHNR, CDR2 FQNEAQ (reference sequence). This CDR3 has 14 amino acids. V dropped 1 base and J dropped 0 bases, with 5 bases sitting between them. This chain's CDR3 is CASSLEGSTDTQYF. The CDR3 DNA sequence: TGTGCCAGCAGCTTAGAGGGAAGCACAGATACGCAGTATTTT.

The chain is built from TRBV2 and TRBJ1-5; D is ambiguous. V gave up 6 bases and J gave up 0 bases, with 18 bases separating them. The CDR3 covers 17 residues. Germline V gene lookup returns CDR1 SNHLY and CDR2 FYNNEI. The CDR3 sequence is CASSPGFASGSNQPQHF. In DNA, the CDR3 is TGTGCCAGCAGCCCGGGCTTCGCGAGTGGTAGCAATCAGCCCCAGCATTTT. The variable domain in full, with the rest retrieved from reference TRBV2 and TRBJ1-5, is EPEVTQTPSHQVTQMGQEVILRCVPISNHLYFYWYRQILGQKVEFLVSFYNNEISEKSEIFDDQFSVERPDGSNFTLKIRSTKLEDSAMYFCASSPGFASGSNQPQHFGDGTRLSIL.

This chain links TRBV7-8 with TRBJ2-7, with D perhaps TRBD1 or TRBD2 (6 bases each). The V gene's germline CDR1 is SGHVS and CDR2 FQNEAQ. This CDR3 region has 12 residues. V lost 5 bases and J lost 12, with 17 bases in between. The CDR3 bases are TGTGCCAGCAGCCCAAGTAGGGGGGAGGCGTACTTC. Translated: CASSPSRGEAYF.

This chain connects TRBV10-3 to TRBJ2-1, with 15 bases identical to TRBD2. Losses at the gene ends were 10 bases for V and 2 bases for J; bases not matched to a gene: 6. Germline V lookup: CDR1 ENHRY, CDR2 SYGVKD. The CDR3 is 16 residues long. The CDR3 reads CATGLAGGPPYNEQFF. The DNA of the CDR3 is TGTGCCACCGGACTAGCGGGAGGGCCTCCCTACAATGAGCAGTTCTTC.

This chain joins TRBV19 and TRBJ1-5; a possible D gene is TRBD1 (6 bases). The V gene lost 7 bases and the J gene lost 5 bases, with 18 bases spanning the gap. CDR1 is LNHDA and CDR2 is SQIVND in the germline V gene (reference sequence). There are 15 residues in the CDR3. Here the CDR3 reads CASTRGQSGDQPQHF. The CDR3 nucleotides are TGTGCCAGTACTCGAGGACAGTCCGGCGATCAGCCCCAGCATTTT. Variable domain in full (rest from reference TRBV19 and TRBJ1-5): DGGITQSPKYLFRKEGQNVTLSCEQNLNHDAMYWYRQDPGQGLRLIYYSQIVNDFQKGDIAEGYSVSREKKESFPLTVTSAQKNPTAFYLCASTRGQSGDQPQHFGDGTRLSIL.

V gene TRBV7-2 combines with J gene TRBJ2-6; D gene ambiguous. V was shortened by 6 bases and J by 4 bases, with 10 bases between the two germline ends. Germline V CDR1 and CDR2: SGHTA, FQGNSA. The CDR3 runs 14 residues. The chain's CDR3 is CASSHTWGANVLTF. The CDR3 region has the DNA TGTGCCAGCAGTCATACCTGGGGGGCCAACGTCCTGACTTTC.

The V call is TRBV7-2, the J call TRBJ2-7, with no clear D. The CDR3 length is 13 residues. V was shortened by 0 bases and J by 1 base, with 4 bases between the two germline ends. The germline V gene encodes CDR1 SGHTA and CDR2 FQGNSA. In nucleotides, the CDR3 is TGTGCCAGCAGCTTAGCGACATCCTACGAGCAGTACTTC. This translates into CASSLATSYEQYF.

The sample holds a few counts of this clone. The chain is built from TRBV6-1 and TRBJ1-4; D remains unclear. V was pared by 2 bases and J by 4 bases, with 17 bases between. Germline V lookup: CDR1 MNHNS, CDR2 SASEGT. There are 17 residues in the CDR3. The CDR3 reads CASSENVWEPNNEKLFF. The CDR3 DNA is TGTGCCAGCAGTGAAAACGTGTGGGAACCCAATAATGAAAAACTGTTTTTT.

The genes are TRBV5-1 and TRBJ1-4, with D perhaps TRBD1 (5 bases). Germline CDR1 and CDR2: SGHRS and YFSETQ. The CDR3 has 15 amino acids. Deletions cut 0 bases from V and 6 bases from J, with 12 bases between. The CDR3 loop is CASSLGARDDEKLFF. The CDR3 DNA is TGCGCCAGCAGCTTGGGGGCCAGGGATGATGAAAAACTGTTTTTT.

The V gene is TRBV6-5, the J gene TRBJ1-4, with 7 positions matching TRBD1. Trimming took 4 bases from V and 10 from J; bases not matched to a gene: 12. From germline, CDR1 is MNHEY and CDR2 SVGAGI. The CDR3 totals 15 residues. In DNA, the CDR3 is TGTGCCAGCAGTTCCGGACAGGAAGAAGGGGTAAAACTGTTTTTT. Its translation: CASSSGQEEGVKLFF.

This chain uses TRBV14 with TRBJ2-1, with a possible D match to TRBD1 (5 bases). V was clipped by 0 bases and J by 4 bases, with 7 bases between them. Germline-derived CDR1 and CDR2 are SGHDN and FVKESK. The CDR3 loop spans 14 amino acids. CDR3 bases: TGTGCCAGCAGCCAAGATCAGGGTTACAATGAGCAGTTCTTC. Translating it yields CASSQDQGYNEQFF.

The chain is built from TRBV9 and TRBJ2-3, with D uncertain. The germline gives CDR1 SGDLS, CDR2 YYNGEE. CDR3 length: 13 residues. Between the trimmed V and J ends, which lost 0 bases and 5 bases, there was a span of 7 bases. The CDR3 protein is CASSVDWRDTQYF. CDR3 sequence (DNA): TGTGCCAGCAGCGTAGATTGGCGAGATACGCAGTATTTT.

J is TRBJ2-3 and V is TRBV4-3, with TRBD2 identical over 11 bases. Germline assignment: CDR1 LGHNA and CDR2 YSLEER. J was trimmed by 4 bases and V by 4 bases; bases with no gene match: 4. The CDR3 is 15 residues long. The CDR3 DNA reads TGCGCCAGCAGCCCGGTTAGCGGGAGGGCAGATACGCAGTATTTT. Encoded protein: CASSPVSGRADTQYF.